Below are 2 T cell receptor beta chains sequenced from a single sample in a study of CD8+CD57+ T cells in acquired aplastic anemia. TCR beta VDJ and CDR3 profiles were obtained from a genomic DNA template. In TCRdb, the reads were re-called with MiXCR into one record per CDR3 protein. The sample contains 200,000 to 250,000 distinct CDR3 sequences, about half of which appear only once. It was patients with CD8+CD57+ cell expansion by flow cytometry who were chosen for sequencing. The specimen was sorted CD4+, CD8+, or CD8+CD57+ T cells (not recorded which) from PBMCs. These receptors came from a human donor with aplastic anemia.

The chain combines TRBV24-1 with TRBJ2-3, with TRBD2 identical over 7 bases. Trimming at V came to 7 bases and at J to 2 bases, leaving 2 bases not matched to a gene. The length of the CDR3 is 13 residues. Germline-derived CDR1 and CDR2 are KGHDR and SFDVKD. The CDR3 coding sequence is TGTGCCACCAGGAGCGGGAACACAGATACGCAGTATTTT. This sequence encodes CATRSGNTDTQYF.

This chain links TRBV11-2 with TRBJ2-7; D is undetermined. The CDR3 consists of 14 residues. V was trimmed by 6 bases and J by 0 bases, leaving 12 bases between them. Per the germline V gene, CDR1 is SGHAT and CDR2 is FQNNGV. The CDR3 region is CASSEVSSSYEQYF. CDR3 DNA: TGTGCCAGCAGTGAAGTGTCGAGCTCCTACGAGCAGTACTTC.